This T cell receptor (beta chain) appears in the sequencing data of a study of TIL therapy for anti-PD-1-resistant metastatic lung cancer. Background on the study: Most patients had lung adenocarcinoma; a few tumors were EGFR-mutant, two ALK-rearranged; half smoked currently or formerly. Tumors carried a median roughly 1.6 non-synonymous mutations per megabase.

Time point specified: pre-treatment sample, taken before nivolumab and TIL therapy. Tumor tissue came from excised metastases, mostly pleural nodules or supraclavicular lymph nodes. Sequencing used immunoSEQ v3. The data were produced by immunoSEQ multiplex PCR, yet TCRdb's version contains in-frame clones alone and is incomplete. The sample yields tens of thousands of clones, roughly 70% seen once. The sample was tumor tissue, taken at baseline. This receptor was taken from a person aged 25-79 years with non-small cell lung cancer.

The CDR3 loop is CASSYSNGEREQYF. The CDR3 coding sequence is TGTGCCAGCAGTTACTCGAATGGGGAACGGGAGCAGTACTTC. The rearrangement links TRBV6-5 to TRBJ2-7; D remains ambiguous. V gave up 0 bases and J gave up 7 bases, with 13 bases separating them. The CDR3 has 14 residues. Germline V CDR1 and CDR2: MNHEY, SVGAGI.